This TCR beta chain was documented in a study of early T cells in non-severe SARS-CoV-2 infection. This clonotype was counted at least ten times. Antigen: not known. Attachment of unique molecular identifiers was made to individual cDNA molecules. One entry per CDR3 protein results from TCRdb running MiXCR on the 5' RACE reads. The table records some 80,000 distinct CDR3 sequences, about an eighth of them present only once. V lost 0 bases and J 9 bases, leaving 18 bases between the germline ends. Germline V CDR1 and CDR2: DFQATT, SNEGSKA (reference sequence). The length of the CDR3 is 15 residues. Study-level findings and limits: VDJdb matching, biased toward anti-spike CD8 responses, missed private and CD4 specificities.

The receptor was isolated from an adult who was a healthcare worker with PCR-confirmed SARS-CoV-2 infection or an uninfected control (not recorded which). Material for sequencing was whole blood. The rearrangement joins TRBV20-1 to TRBJ2-1; D could derive from TRBD1 or TRBD2 (7 bases each). CDR3 nucleotides: TGCAGTGCTAGAGATCTAAGGGGGCGGGGGTTTGAGCAGTTCTTC. Translated, it gives CSARDLRGRGFEQFF.